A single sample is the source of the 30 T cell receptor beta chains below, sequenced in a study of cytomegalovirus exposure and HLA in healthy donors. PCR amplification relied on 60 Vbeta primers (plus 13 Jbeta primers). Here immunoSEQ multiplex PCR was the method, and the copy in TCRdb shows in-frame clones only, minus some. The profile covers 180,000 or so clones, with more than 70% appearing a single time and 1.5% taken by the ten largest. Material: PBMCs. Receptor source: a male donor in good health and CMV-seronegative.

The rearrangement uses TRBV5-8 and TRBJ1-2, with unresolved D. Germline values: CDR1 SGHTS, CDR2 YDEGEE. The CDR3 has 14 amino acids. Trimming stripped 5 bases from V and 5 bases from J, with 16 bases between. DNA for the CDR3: TGTGCCAGCAGGGCCATAGGGAGCGTTTATGGCTACACCTTC. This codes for CASRAIGSVYGYTF.

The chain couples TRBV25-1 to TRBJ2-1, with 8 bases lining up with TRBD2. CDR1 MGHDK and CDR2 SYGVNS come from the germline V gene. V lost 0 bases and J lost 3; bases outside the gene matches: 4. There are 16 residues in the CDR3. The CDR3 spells CASSEYRAGVYNEQFF. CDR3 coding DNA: TGTGCCAGCAGTGAATATAGAGCGGGAGTCTACAATGAGCAGTTCTTC.

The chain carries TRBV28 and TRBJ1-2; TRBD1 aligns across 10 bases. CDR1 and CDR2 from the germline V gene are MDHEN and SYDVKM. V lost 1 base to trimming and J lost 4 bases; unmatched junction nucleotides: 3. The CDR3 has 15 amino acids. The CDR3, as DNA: TGTGCCAGCAGTTTATCGACAGGGGGCTCCTATGGCTACACCTTC. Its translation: CASSLSTGGSYGYTF.

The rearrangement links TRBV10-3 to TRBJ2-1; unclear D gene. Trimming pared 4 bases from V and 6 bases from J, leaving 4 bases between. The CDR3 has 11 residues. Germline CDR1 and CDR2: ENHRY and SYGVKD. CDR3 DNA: TGTGCCATCAGTGCTACCAATGAGCAGTTCTTC. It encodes CAISATNEQFF.

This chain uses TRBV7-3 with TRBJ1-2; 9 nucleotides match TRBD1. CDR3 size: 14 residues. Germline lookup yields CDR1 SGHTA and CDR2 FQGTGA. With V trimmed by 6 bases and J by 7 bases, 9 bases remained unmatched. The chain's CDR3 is CASSSGQGTGGYTF. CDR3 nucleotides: TGTGCCAGCAGTTCGGGACAGGGCACGGGTGGCTACACCTTC.

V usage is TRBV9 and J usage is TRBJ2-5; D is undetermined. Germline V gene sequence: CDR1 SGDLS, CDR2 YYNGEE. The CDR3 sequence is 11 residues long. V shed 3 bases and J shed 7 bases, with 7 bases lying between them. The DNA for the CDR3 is TGTGCCAGCAGCGACACCCTGACCCAGTACTTC. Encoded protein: CASSDTLTQYF. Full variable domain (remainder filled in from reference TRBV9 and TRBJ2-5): DSGVTQTPKHLITATGQRVTLRCSPRSGDLSVYWYQQSLDQGLQFLIQYYNGEERAKGNILERFSAQQFPDLHSELNLSSLELGDSALYFCASSDTLTQYFGPGTRLLVL.

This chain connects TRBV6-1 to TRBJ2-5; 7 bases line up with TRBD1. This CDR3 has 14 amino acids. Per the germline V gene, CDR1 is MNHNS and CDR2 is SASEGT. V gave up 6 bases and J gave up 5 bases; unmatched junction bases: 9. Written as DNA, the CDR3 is TGTGCCAGCAGGATTCACAGGGGTAGGGAGACCCAGTACTTC. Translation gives CASRIHRGRETQYF.

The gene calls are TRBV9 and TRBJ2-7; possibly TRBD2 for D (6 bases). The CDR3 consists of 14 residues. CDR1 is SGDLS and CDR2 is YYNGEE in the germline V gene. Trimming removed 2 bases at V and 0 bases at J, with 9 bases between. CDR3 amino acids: CASSVAGFSYEQYF. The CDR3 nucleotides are TGTGCCAGCAGCGTGGCGGGGTTCTCCTACGAGCAGTACTTC. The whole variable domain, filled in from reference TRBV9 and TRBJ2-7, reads DSGVTQTPKHLITATGQRVTLRCSPRSGDLSVYWYQQSLDQGLQFLIQYYNGEERAKGNILERFSAQQFPDLHSELNLSSLELGDSALYFCASSVAGFSYEQYFGPGTRLTVT.

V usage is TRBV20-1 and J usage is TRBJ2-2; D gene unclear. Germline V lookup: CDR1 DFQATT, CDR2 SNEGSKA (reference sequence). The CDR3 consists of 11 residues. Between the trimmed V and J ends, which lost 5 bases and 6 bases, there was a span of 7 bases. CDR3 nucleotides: TGCAGTGCTCGTGAGTCCGGGGAGCTGTTTTTT. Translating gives CSARESGELFF.

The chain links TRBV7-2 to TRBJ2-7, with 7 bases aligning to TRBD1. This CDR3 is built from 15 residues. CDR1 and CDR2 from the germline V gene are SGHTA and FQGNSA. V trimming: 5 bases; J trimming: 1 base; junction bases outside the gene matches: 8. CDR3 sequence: CASSKGQTQSYEQYF. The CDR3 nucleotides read TGTGCCAGCAGCAAGGGACAGACCCAATCCTACGAGCAGTACTTC. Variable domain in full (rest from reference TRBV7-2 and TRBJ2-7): GAGVSQSPSNKVTEKGKDVELRCDPISGHTALYWYRQSLGQGLEFLIYFQGNSAPDKSGLPSDRFSAERTGGSVSTLTIQRTQQEDSAVYLCASSKGQTQSYEQYFGPGTRLTVT.

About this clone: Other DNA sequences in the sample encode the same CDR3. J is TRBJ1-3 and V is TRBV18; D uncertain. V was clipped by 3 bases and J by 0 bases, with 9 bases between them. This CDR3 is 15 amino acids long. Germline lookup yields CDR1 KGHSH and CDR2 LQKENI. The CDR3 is CASSPSGSSGNTIYF. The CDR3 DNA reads TGTGCCAGCTCACCGAGCGGGAGCTCTGGAAACACCATATATTTT.

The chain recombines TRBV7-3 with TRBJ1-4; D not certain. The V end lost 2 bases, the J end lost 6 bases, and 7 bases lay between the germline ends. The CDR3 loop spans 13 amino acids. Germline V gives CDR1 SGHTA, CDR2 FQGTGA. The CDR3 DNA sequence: TGTGCCAGCAGCTTAGAGGCGCATGAAAAACTGTTTTTT. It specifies CASSLEAHEKLFF.

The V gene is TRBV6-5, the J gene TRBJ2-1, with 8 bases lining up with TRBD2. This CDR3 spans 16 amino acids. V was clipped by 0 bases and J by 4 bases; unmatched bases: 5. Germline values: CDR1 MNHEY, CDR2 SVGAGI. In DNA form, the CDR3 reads TGTGCCAGCAGTTACTCAGGCCGGGGGGGATACAATGAGCAGTTCTTC. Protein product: CASSYSGRGGYNEQFF.

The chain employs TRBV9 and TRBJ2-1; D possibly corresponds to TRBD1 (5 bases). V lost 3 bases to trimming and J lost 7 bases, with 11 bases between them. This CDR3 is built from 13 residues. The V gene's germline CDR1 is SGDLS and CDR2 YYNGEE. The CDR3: CASSARPGNEQFF. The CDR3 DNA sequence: TGTGCCAGCAGCGCAAGACCAGGGAATGAGCAGTTCTTC.

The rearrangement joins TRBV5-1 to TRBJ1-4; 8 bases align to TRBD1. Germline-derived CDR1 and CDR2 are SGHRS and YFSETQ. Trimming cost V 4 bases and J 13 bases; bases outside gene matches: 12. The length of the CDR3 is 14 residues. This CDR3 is CASSLDRQGQGLFF. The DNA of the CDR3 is TGCGCCAGCAGCCTCGATCGACAGGGGCAGGGACTGTTTTTT.

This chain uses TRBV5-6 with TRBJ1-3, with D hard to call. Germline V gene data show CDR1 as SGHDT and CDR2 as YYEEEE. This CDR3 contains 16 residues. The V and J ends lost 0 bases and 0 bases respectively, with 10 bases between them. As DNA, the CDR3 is TGTGCCAGCAGCTTGGCAGCGTGGAGCTCTGGAAACACCATATATTTT. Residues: CASSLAAWSSGNTIYF.

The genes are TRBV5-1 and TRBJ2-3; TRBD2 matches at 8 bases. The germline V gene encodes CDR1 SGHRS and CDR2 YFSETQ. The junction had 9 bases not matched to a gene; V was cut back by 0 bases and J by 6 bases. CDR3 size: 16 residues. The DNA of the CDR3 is TGCGCCAGCAGCTTGGGTCCGGGGGGGTCCATGGATACGCAGTATTTT. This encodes CASSLGPGGSMDTQYF.

In DNA, the CDR3 is TGTGCCAGCAGCCCTAGACAGGGGGGGTCCAAAAACATTCAGTACTTC. Translating gives CASSPRQGGSKNIQYF. The chain recombines TRBV13 with TRBJ2-4; TRBD1 matches 9 bases. The CDR3 has 16 residues. Germline-derived CDR1 and CDR2 are PRHDT and FYEKMQ (reference sequence). Trimming at V came to 5 bases and at J to 2 bases, leaving 7 bases not matched to a gene.

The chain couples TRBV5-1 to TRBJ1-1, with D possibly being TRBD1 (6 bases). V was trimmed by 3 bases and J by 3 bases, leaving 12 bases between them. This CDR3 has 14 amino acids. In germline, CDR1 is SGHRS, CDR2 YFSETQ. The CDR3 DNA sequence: TGCGCCAGCAGCTCAGGGGAGATTGACACTGAAGCTTTCTTT. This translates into CASSSGEIDTEAFF. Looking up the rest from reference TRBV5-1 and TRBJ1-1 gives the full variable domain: KAGVTQTPRYLIKTRGQQVTLSCSPISGHRSVSWYQQTPGQGLQFLFEYFSETQRNKGNFPGRFSGRQFSNSRSEMNVSTLELGDSALYLCASSSGEIDTEAFFGQGTRLTVV.

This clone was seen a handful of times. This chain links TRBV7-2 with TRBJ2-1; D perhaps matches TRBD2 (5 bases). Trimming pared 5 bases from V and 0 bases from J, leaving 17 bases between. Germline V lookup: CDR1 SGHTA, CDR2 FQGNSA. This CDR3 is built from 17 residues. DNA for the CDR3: TGTGCCAGCAGCGGTTTATCAGCGGATTACTCCTACAATGAGCAGTTCTTC. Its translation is CASSGLSADYSYNEQFF. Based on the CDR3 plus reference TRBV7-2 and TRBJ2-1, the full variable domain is GAGVSQSPSNKVTEKGKDVELRCDPISGHTALYWYRQSLGQGLEFLIYFQGNSAPDKSGLPSDRFSAERTGGSVSTLTIQRTQQEDSAVYLCASSGLSADYSYNEQFFGPGTRLTVL.

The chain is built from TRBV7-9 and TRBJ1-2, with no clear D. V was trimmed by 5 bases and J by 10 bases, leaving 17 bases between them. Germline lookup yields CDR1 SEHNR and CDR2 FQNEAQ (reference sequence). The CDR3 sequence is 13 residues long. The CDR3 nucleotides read TGTGCCAGCAGCCTAGACGGAGGACTCTACTACACCTTC. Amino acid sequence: CASSLDGGLYYTF. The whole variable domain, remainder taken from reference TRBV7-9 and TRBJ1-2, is DTGVSQNPRHKITKRGQNVTFRCDPISEHNRLYWYRQTLGQGPEFLTYFQNEAQLEKSRLLSDRFSAERPKGSFSTLEIQRTEQGDSAMYLCASSLDGGLYYTFGSGTRLTVV.

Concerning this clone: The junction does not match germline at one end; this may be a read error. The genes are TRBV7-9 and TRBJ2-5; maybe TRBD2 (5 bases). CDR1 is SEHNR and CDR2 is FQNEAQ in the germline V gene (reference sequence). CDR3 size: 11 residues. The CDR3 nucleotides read TGTTCCAGCAGCTTATGGGAGACGGCGGACTTC. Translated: CSSSLWETADF. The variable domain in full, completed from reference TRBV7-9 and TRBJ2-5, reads DTGVSQNPRHKITKRGQNVTFRCDPISEHNRLYWYRQTLGQGPEFLTYFQNEAQLEKSRLLSDRFSAERPKGSFSTLEIQRTEQGDSAMYLCSSSLWETADFGPGTRLLVL.

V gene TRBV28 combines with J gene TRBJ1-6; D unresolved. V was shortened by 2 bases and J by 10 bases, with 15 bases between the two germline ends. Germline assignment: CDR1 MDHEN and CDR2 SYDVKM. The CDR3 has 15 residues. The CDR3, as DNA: TGTGCCAGCAGTTTAAGTCCGGGGAGTAACTCACCCCTCCACTTT. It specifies CASSLSPGSNSPLHF.

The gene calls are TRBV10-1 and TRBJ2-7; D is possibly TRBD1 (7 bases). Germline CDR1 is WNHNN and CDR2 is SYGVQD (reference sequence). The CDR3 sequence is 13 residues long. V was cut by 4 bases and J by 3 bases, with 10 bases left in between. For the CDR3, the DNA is TGCGCCAGCAGTGGGGGGGACAGCTACGAGCAGTACTTC. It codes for CASSGGDSYEQYF.

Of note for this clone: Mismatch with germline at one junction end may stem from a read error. The CDR3 coding sequence is TGTTCCAGCAGCTCATTTCGGGGGTACCCGCTCGAGACCCAGTACTTC. It codes for CSSSSFRGYPLETQYF. The rearrangement uses TRBV7-9 and TRBJ2-5, with D perhaps matching TRBD2 (6 bases). Germline CDR1 and CDR2: SEHNR and FQNEAQ (reference sequence). CDR3 length: 16 amino acids. The whole variable domain, remainder taken from reference TRBV7-9 and TRBJ2-5, is DTGVSQNPRHKITKRGQNVTFRCDPISEHNRLYWYRQTLGQGPEFLTYFQNEAQLEKSRLLSDRFSAERPKGSFSTLEIQRTEQGDSAMYLCSSSSFRGYPLETQYFGPGTRLLVL.

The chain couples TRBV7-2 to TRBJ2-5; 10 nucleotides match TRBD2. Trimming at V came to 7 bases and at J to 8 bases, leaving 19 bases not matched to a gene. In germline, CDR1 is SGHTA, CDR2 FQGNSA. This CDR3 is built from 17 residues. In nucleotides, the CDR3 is TGTGCCAGCACCCACGTAACTAGCGGGGTCTCACGGGGAACCCAGTACTTC. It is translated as CASTHVTSGVSRGTQYF.

The CDR3 reads CASSVTGQGGLNEQYF. The CDR3 DNA reads TGTGCCAGCAGCGTAACGGGACAGGGTGGTTTGAACGAGCAGTACTTC. The chain employs TRBV9 and TRBJ2-7; 9 bases line up with TRBD1. The germline CDR1 and CDR2 sequences are SGDLS and YYNGEE. This CDR3 is 16 amino acids long. The V and J ends lost 1 base and 5 bases, in that order; junction bases with no gene match: 10.

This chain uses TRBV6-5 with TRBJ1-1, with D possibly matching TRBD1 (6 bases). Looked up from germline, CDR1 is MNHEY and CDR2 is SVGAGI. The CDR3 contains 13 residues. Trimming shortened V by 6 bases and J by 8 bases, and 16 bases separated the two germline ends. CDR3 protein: CASSLRGSREAFF. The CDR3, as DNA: TGTGCCAGCAGCCTGAGGGGGTCCAGGGAAGCTTTCTTT.

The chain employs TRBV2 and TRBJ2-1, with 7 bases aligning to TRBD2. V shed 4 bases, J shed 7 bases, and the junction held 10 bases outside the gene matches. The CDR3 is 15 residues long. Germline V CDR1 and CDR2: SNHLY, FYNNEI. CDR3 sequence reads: CASSAAGAEWNEQFF. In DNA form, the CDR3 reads TGTGCCAGCAGTGCGGCGGGAGCTGAATGGAATGAGCAGTTCTTC.

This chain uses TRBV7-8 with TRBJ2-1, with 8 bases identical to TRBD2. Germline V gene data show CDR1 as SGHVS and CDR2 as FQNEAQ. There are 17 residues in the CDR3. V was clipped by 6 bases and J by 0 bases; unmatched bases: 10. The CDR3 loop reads CASSWTSRGGSYNEQFF. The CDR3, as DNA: TGTGCCAGCAGTTGGACTAGCCGGGGAGGCTCCTACAATGAGCAGTTCTTC. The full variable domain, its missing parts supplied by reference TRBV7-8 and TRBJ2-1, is GAGVSQSPRYKVAKRGQDVALRCDPISGHVSLFWYQQALGQGPEFLTYFQNEAQLDKSGLPSDRFFAERPEGSVSTLKIQRTQQEDSAVYLCASSWTSRGGSYNEQFFGPGTRLTVL.